A single sample is the source of the 9 T cell receptor beta chains below, sequenced in a study of T cells in Graves' hyperthyroidism and ophthalmopathy. RNA transcripts gave rise to amplified TCR beta CDR3 regions. An initial round of RT-PCR targeting the TCR CDR3 relied on the HTBI primer set. Using its own MiXCR run on the multiplex PCR reads, TCRdb lists one record per CDR3 protein. The sample shows roughly 510,000 distinct CDR3 sequences, around 21% of them seen only once. The material sequenced was blood. Receptors were obtained from a man younger than 35 with Graves' hyperthyroidism.

This clonotype was picked up many times. This chain links TRBV2 with TRBJ1-1; the D is unclear. V was clipped by 7 bases and J by 4 bases, with 13 bases between them. The CDR3 is made up of 13 amino acids. Germline V gives CDR1 SNHLY, CDR2 FYNNEI. DNA of the CDR3: TGTGCCAGCACCGTAGGATTGATCACTGAAGCTTTCTTT. Translated: CASTVGLITEAFF. The full variable domain, completed using reference TRBV2 and TRBJ1-1, is EPEVTQTPSHQVTQMGQEVILRCVPISNHLYFYWYRQILGQKVEFLVSFYNNEISEKSEIFDDQFSVERPDGSNFTLKIRSTKLEDSAMYFCASTVGLITEAFFGQGTRLTVV.

The table lists this clonotype with many counts. V usage is TRBV11-2 and J usage is TRBJ2-5; TRBD1 is a possible D gene (5 bases). The CDR3 totals 14 residues. V was cut by 4 bases and J by 1 base, with 10 bases left in between. Germline CDR1 SGHAT, CDR2 FQNNGV. The CDR3 spells CASSSTETQETQYF. CDR3 nucleotides: TGTGCCAGCAGCTCGACAGAGACCCAAGAGACCCAGTACTTC.

To note about this clonotype: Since the CDR3 does not end with the conserved phenylalanine or tryptophan, this likely comes from a read error. The rearrangement uses TRBV27 and TRBJ2-7, with D tentatively TRBD1 or TRBD2 (5 bases each). V lost 6 bases and J 4 bases, leaving 13 bases between the germline ends. This CDR3 is built from 13 residues. CDR1 is MNHEY, CDR2 SMNVEV, per germline (reference sequence). The CDR3 sequence: CASRTGTEYEQYL. The CDR3 DNA sequence: TGTGCCAGCAGGACCGGGACGGAATACGAGCAGTACCTC.

V and J are TRBV13 and TRBJ2-7; the D is unclear. In germline, CDR1 is PRHDT, CDR2 FYEKMQ (reference sequence). CDR3 length: 15 residues. V lost 1 base and J lost 6, with 16 bases in between. The CDR3 here is CASSLVPSARGEQYF. The CDR3 DNA reads as TGTGCCAGCAGCTTAGTACCCAGTGCGCGTGGCGAGCAGTACTTC.

This clonotype was picked up many times. V is TRBV28 and J is TRBJ2-7, with TRBD1 identical over 10 bases. The germline gives CDR1 MDHEN, CDR2 SYDVKM. The CDR3 totals 16 residues. Trimming cost V 4 bases and J 3 bases; bases outside gene matches: 9. In DNA form, the CDR3 reads TGTGCCAGCAGTTCCCGCCCGGGACAGGGGAGCTACGAGCAGTACTTC. It specifies CASSSRPGQGSYEQYF.

This rearrangement joins TRBV19 to TRBJ1-3, with a possible D match to TRBD1 (6 bases). V gave up 5 bases and J gave up 0 bases, with 11 bases separating them. Germline V lookup: CDR1 LNHDA, CDR2 SQIVND (reference sequence). The CDR3 has 15 residues. CDR3 in amino acids: CASSATGTSGNTIYF. CDR3 in DNA: TGTGCCAGTAGTGCCACAGGGACCTCTGGAAACACCATATATTTT.

The sample holds many counts of this clonotype. This chain joins TRBV20-1 and TRBJ2-5; D is perhaps TRBD2 (5 bases). Germline values: CDR1 DFQATT, CDR2 SNEGSKA (reference sequence). CDR3 length: 17 residues. V was shortened by 5 bases and J by 4 bases, with 26 bases between the two germline ends. Here the CDR3 reads CSAEEIGLSSAGETQYF. For the CDR3, the DNA is TGCAGTGCTGAGGAAATCGGACTGTCATCGGCCGGAGAGACCCAGTACTTC.

This clonotype has ten or more counts. The chain employs TRBV12-3 or TRBV12-4 and TRBJ2-7; D is ambiguous. CDR3 size: 12 residues. The V gene lost 3 bases and the J gene lost 6 bases, with 9 bases spanning the gap. This chain's CDR3 is CASSFRRLEQYF. CDR3 bases: TGTGCCAGCAGTTTCCGCAGGCTCGAGCAGTACTTC.

This clonotype showed up many times. The chain joins TRBV28 to TRBJ2-6, with no clear D. The CDR3 is made up of 14 amino acids. Germline V gene sequence: CDR1 MDHEN, CDR2 SYDVKM. V was shortened by 7 bases and J by 1 base, with 8 bases between the two germline ends. In nucleotides, the CDR3 is TGTGCCAGCACTGGGAATTCTGGGGCCAACGTCCTGACTTTC. This codes for CASTGNSGANVLTF.